Presented here are 23 T cell receptor beta chains from one specimen sequenced in a study of cytomegalovirus exposure and HLA in healthy donors. Vbeta (60) and Jbeta (13) primers were used in the PCR. The method was immunoSEQ multiplex PCR; TCRdb's version includes in-frame clones alone and lacks a portion of them. This sample's clone table lists 70,000 to 80,000 clones. Sequenced input: PBMCs. The receptors were gathered from a man aged 40-50 years in good health and CMV-seronegative.

The rearrangement joins TRBV5-1 to TRBJ2-5, with 7 bases aligning to TRBD1. V was clipped by 4 bases and J by 7 bases; unmatched bases: 16. CDR3 size: 16 residues. Per germline, CDR1 SGHRS and CDR2 YFSETQ. CDR3 sequence: CASSHARTGPQGTQYF. CDR3 in DNA: TGCGCCAGCAGCCACGCGAGGACAGGTCCCCAGGGGACCCAGTACTTC.

This chain connects TRBV19 to TRBJ2-7; 8 positions match TRBD1. CDR1 LNHDA and CDR2 SQIVND come from the germline V gene (reference sequence). The V and J ends lost 5 bases and 2 bases, in that order; junction bases with no gene match: 8. The CDR3 sequence is 15 residues long. The CDR3 protein is CASSPRTGLTYEQYF. CDR3 nucleotide sequence: TGTGCCAGTAGTCCGCGGACAGGGCTGACCTACGAGCAGTACTTC.

The chain recombines TRBV5-1 with TRBJ1-1; 12 positions agree with TRBD1. The CDR3 covers 17 residues. The V gene's germline CDR1 is SGHRS and CDR2 YFSETQ. Trimming cost V 2 bases and J 3 bases; bases outside gene matches: 8. Here the CDR3 DNA reads TGCGCCAGCAGCTTCCAAGGGACAGGGGGCCGTGACACTGAAGCTTTCTTT. It encodes CASSFQGTGGRDTEAFF.

This chain joins TRBV25-1 and TRBJ1-6; D is unresolved. V was shortened by 7 bases and J by 6 bases, with 13 bases between the two germline ends. Germline V gene sequence: CDR1 MGHDK, CDR2 SYGVNS. The CDR3 contains 14 residues. CDR3 nucleotide sequence: TGTGCCAGCAATCCAGGCTTCGGTAATTCACCCCTCCACTTT. Translating gives CASNPGFGNSPLHF.

The V gene is TRBV7-6, the J gene TRBJ2-5; tentatively, D is TRBD2 (7 bases). Per the germline V gene, CDR1 is SGHVS and CDR2 is FNYEAQ. The V gene lost 2 bases and the J gene lost 5 bases, with 12 bases spanning the gap. The length of the CDR3 is 14 residues. The CDR3 spells CASSLTGGRETQYF. The CDR3 region has the DNA TGTGCCAGCAGCTTAACGGGGGGCCGGGAGACCCAGTACTTC.

This rearrangement joins TRBV19 to TRBJ1-1; D is undetermined. V was shortened by 5 bases and J by 1 base, with 8 bases between the two germline ends. CDR3 size: 13 residues. Germline V gives CDR1 LNHDA, CDR2 SQIVND (reference sequence). The CDR3 loop is CASSLSRNTEAFF. In DNA, the CDR3 is TGTGCCAGTAGTCTTAGCCGGAACACTGAAGCTTTCTTT.

The chain has TRBV2 and TRBJ1-1; D perhaps matches TRBD1 (6 bases). CDR3 length: 16 residues. V was pared by 4 bases and J by 5 bases, with 20 bases between. Germline assignment: CDR1 SNHLY and CDR2 FYNNEI. The CDR3 bases are TGTGCCAGCAGTGCGGTCAGGGGACGAGTGGGGACTGAAGCTTTCTTT. Protein sequence: CASSAVRGRVGTEAFF.

The chain carries TRBV2 and TRBJ2-2; TRBD1 agrees at 7 bases. CDR1 is SNHLY, CDR2 FYNNEI, per germline. Unmatched junction bases numbered 5, after V lost 8 bases and J lost 2 bases. CDR3 length: 14 amino acids. This CDR3 is CASVDRANTGELFF. The CDR3 DNA is TGTGCCAGCGTCGACAGGGCTAACACCGGGGAGCTGTTTTTT.

The J gene is TRBJ1-1, the V gene TRBV19; TRBD1 might be the D (6 bases). V was clipped by 1 base and J by 5 bases, with 17 bases between them. This CDR3 comprises 16 residues. Germline CDR1 reads LNHDA; CDR2 reads SQIVND (reference sequence). The DNA of the CDR3 is TGTGCCAGTAGTATAGCGACAGGAGAAGGGGATACTGAAGCTTTCTTT. It codes for CASSIATGEGDTEAFF.

This chain links TRBV5-1 with TRBJ2-5, with D possibly TRBD1 on 5 matching bases. Trimming removed 2 bases from V and 2 bases from J, with 13 bases in between. Germline V gene data show CDR1 as SGHRS and CDR2 as YFSETQ. The CDR3 loop spans 15 amino acids. The chain's CDR3 is CASSLGRGYQETQYF. CDR3 DNA: TGCGCCAGCAGCTTAGGAAGGGGTTATCAAGAGACCCAGTACTTC.

CDR3: CASSEAFGSQPQHF. For the CDR3, the DNA is TGTGCCAGCAGTGAAGCTTTTGGCTCTCAGCCCCAGCATTTT. V is TRBV6-1 and J is TRBJ1-5; unclear D gene. Per germline, CDR1 MNHNS and CDR2 SASEGT. Trimming cost V 0 bases and J 6 bases, with 9 bases left between them. This CDR3 is built from 14 residues.

The J gene is TRBJ2-5, the V gene TRBV5-4, with 9 bases fitting TRBD1. The CDR3 is 14 residues long. Germline assignment: CDR1 SGHNT and CDR2 YYREEE (reference sequence). V lost 3 bases to trimming and J lost 2 bases; unmatched junction nucleotides: 2. The CDR3 sequence is CASSYDRGQETQYF. CDR3 DNA sequence: TGTGCCAGCAGCTACGACAGGGGGCAAGAGACCCAGTACTTC.

The chain combines TRBV2 with TRBJ1-2, with D unclear. CDR3 size: 17 residues. CDR1 and CDR2 from the germline V gene are SNHLY and FYNNEI. V was cut by 3 bases and J by 3 bases, with 20 bases left in between. The CDR3 nucleotides are TGTGCCAGCAGTGATTCGTTGGTGTTTGTAGAGGACTATGGCTACACCTTC. Translating gives CASSDSLVFVEDYGYTF. Full variable domain (rest looked up from reference TRBV2 and TRBJ1-2): EPEVTQTPSHQVTQMGQEVILRCVPISNHLYFYWYRQILGQKVEFLVSFYNNEISEKSEIFDDQFSVERPDGSNFTLKIRSTKLEDSAMYFCASSDSLVFVEDYGYTFGSGTRLTVV.

V is TRBV25-1 and J is TRBJ2-5, with 8 bases lining up with TRBD2. J gave up 4 bases and V 2 bases, and 6 bases lay outside the gene matches. This CDR3 has 15 amino acids. Germline V gene sequence: CDR1 MGHDK, CDR2 SYGVNS. This CDR3 is CASSEGGSGAETQYF. The CDR3 nucleotides read TGTGCCAGCAGTGAAGGGGGTAGCGGGGCAGAGACCCAGTACTTC. The full variable domain, with the rest looked up from reference TRBV25-1 and TRBJ2-5, is EADIYQTPRYLVIGTGKKITLECSQTMGHDKMYWYQQDPGMELHLIHYSYGVNSTEKGDLSSESTVSRIRTEHFPLTLESARPSHTSQYLCASSEGGSGAETQYFGPGTRLLVL.

V gene TRBV7-9 combines with J gene TRBJ1-3, with TRBD1 as a possible D gene (6 bases). The V end lost 0 bases, the J end lost 0 bases, and 6 bases lay between the germline ends. In germline, CDR1 is SEHNR, CDR2 FQNEAQ (reference sequence). There are 15 residues in the CDR3. The CDR3 DNA reads as TGTGCCAGCAGCTTAGCAGGGGGCTCTGGAAACACCATATATTTT. It specifies CASSLAGGSGNTIYF.

V is TRBV29-1 and J is TRBJ2-5; D not resolved. The CDR3 is 11 amino acids. Germline V gene sequence: CDR1 SQVTM, CDR2 ANQGSEA. Trimming pared 8 bases from V and 1 base from J, leaving 8 bases between. CDR3 sequence reads: CSPVSQETQYF. The CDR3 coding sequence is TGCAGCCCCGTGAGCCAAGAGACCCAGTACTTC.

V usage is TRBV25-1 and J usage is TRBJ1-2; TRBD1 matches 7 bases. This CDR3 is built from 13 residues. Looked up from germline, CDR1 is MGHDK and CDR2 is SYGVNS. J gave up 1 base and V 6 bases, and 2 bases lay outside the gene matches. The CDR3 spells CASSRDSNYGYTF. For the CDR3, the DNA is TGTGCCAGCAGCCGGGACAGTAACTATGGCTACACCTTC.

The rearrangement links TRBV14 to TRBJ1-6; D is perhaps TRBD1 (5 bases). The CDR3 consists of 15 residues. The germline V and J ends were trimmed by 5 bases and 7 bases, with 15 bases remaining between them. The germline CDR1 and CDR2 sequences are SGHDN and FVKESK. CDR3 sequence (DNA): TGTGCCAGCAGCTGGGCGGGGCGGGGGAATTCACCCCTCCACTTT. Translated: CASSWAGRGNSPLHF.

The V gene is TRBV4-2, the J gene TRBJ2-2; tentative D call: TRBD2 (7 bases). The CDR3 runs to 17 residues. Between the trimmed V and J ends, which lost 4 bases and 8 bases, there was a span of 23 bases. CDR1 and CDR2 (germline): LGHNA, YNFKEQ. CDR3: CASSPPGGGPSEGELFF. In DNA, the CDR3 is TGTGCCAGCAGCCCTCCCGGCGGGGGCCCATCAGAGGGGGAGCTGTTTTTT.

V usage is TRBV2 and J usage is TRBJ2-1; 8 bases map to TRBD2. V shed 6 bases, J shed 6 bases, and the junction held 10 bases outside the gene matches. The CDR3 has 15 amino acids. Germline V lookup: CDR1 SNHLY, CDR2 FYNNEI. CDR3 DNA: TGTGCCAGCAGGGTTGCGGGGGGTCCCTTCAATGAGCAGTTCTTC. Its protein product is CASRVAGGPFNEQFF.

This sequence joins TRBV18 and TRBJ1-1, with D possibly TRBD1 on 6 matching bases. Germline CDR1 is KGHSH and CDR2 is LQKENI. V was trimmed by 3 bases and J by 0 bases, leaving 8 bases between them. There are 14 residues in the CDR3. CDR3 nucleotides: TGTGCCAGCTCACCCGACAGGATGAACACTGAAGCTTTCTTT. Translation: CASSPDRMNTEAFF. Together with reference TRBV18 and TRBJ1-1, the CDR3 gives the full variable domain: NAGVMQNPRHLVRRRGQEARLRCSPMKGHSHVYWYRQLPEEGLKFMVYLQKENIIDESGMPKERFSAEFPKEGPSILRIQQVVRGDSAAYFCASSPDRMNTEAFFGQGTRLTVV.

This rearrangement joins TRBV5-1 to TRBJ2-1; 8 nucleotides line up with TRBD1. Germline CDR1 is SGHRS and CDR2 is YFSETQ. The length of the CDR3 is 15 residues. The V gene end was trimmed by 3 bases and the J gene end by 5 bases; junction bases not matched to a gene: 7. The CDR3 reads CASSSGQGGNNEQFF. The CDR3 nucleotides are TGCGCCAGCAGCTCCGGACAGGGCGGAAACAATGAGCAGTTCTTC.

J is TRBJ2-7 and V is TRBV28; 11 nucleotides align to TRBD2. The CDR3 is 16 residues long. V was clipped by 7 bases and J by 3 bases; unmatched bases: 11. CDR1 MDHEN and CDR2 SYDVKM come from the germline V gene. The chain's CDR3 is CASTEGLAGGLYEQYF. CDR3 DNA sequence: TGTGCCAGCACCGAAGGGCTAGCGGGGGGCCTCTACGAGCAGTACTTC.